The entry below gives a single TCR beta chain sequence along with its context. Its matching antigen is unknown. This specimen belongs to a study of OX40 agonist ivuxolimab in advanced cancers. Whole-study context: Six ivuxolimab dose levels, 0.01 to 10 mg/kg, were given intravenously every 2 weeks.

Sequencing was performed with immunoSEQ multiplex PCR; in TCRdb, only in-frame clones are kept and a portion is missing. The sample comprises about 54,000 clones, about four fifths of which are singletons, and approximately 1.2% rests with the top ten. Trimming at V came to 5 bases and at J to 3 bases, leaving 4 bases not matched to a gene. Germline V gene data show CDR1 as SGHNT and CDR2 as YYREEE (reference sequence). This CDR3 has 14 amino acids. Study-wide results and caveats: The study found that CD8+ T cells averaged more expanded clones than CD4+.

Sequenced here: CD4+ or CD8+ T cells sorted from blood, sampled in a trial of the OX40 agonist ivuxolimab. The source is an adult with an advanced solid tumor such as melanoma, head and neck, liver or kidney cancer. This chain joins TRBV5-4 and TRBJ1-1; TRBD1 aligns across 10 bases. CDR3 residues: CASRLDRGDTEAFF. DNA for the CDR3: TGTGCCAGCAGGCTGGACAGGGGGGACACTGAAGCTTTCTTT.